These 19 T cell receptor beta chains were all obtained from the same sample, sequenced in a study of identical twins. One entry per CDR3 protein results from TCRdb running MiXCR on the 5' RACE reads. In the table there are 500,000 to 650,000 distinct CDR3 sequences, more than 20% of which are singletons. These same records also appear under a second study, on yellow fever vaccine responses in identical twins.

The material sequenced was CD4+ T cells sorted from blood. These receptors all come from a woman aged 18 to 35 in good health.

V usage is TRBV2 and J usage is TRBJ2-1, with D perhaps TRBD1 or TRBD2 (6 bases each). The germline gives CDR1 SNHLY, CDR2 FYNNEI. The CDR3 consists of 14 residues. V dropped 5 bases and J dropped 7 bases, with 15 bases sitting between them. The CDR3 DNA follows: TGTGCCAGCAGTACCTGGGGGGCGGGGAATGAGCAGTTCTTC. This codes for CASSTWGAGNEQFF.

The chain is built from TRBV4-1 and TRBJ2-7, with D tentatively TRBD2 (6 bases). CDR1 MGHRA and CDR2 YSYEKL come from the germline V gene. CDR3 size: 15 residues. V was shortened by 0 bases and J by 2 bases, with 11 bases between the two germline ends. CDR3 nucleotide sequence: TGCGCCAGCAGCCAAGATCGGGACTTGACCTACGAGCAGTACGTC. Protein sequence: CASSQDRDLTYEQYV.

The V call is TRBV10-3, the J call TRBJ2-7; no reliable D call. The CDR3 covers 12 residues. Germline assignment: CDR1 ENHRY and CDR2 SYGVKD. With 3 bases removed from V and 4 bases from J, the gap between germline ends came to 7 bases. This CDR3 reads CAISEGIYEQYF. The CDR3 DNA sequence: TGTGCCATCAGTGAAGGCATATACGAGCAGTACTTC.

The chain links TRBV10-3 to TRBJ2-1; 7 nucleotides align to TRBD2. CDR1 and CDR2 (germline): ENHRY, SYGVKD. J lost 3 bases, V lost 4 bases, and 6 bases had no gene match. The CDR3 runs 15 residues. The CDR3 here is CAISGSGGSYNEQFF. The DNA for the CDR3 is TGTGCCATCAGTGGATCGGGCGGGAGCTACAATGAGCAGTTCTTC.

This clonotype turned up a few times. The chain carries TRBV19 and TRBJ2-2, with 7 bases fitting TRBD2. Trimming took 3 bases from V and 0 from J; bases not matched to a gene: 1. Per germline, CDR1 LNHDA and CDR2 SQIVND (reference sequence). The length of the CDR3 is 15 residues. This CDR3 is CASSMAGANTGELFF. The CDR3 DNA is TGTGCCAGTAGTATGGCGGGGGCGAACACCGGGGAGCTGTTTTTT.

Many counts were recorded for this clonotype. The V gene is TRBV11-1, the J gene TRBJ2-6; D remains ambiguous. Deletions cut 0 bases from V and 0 bases from J, with 18 bases between. CDR1 and CDR2 from the germline V gene are SGHAT and FQDESV (reference sequence). The CDR3 consists of 20 residues. This CDR3 reads CASSLASRLNQFSGANVLTF. The CDR3 DNA reads as TGTGCCAGCAGCTTAGCGTCCCGTCTTAACCAGTTCTCTGGGGCCAACGTCCTGACTTTC.

In this sample, this clonotype turned up many times. This chain joins TRBV20-1 and TRBJ2-1; 7 bases line up with TRBD2. Looked up from germline, CDR1 is DFQATT and CDR2 is SNEGSKA (reference sequence). V gave up 2 bases and J gave up 5 bases; unmatched junction bases: 9. The CDR3 is 15 amino acids. The CDR3: CSARNPRETNNEQFF. As DNA, the CDR3 is TGCAGTGCTAGAAATCCGCGGGAGACCAACAATGAGCAGTTCTTC.

In its sample, this clonotype was seen a few times. The chain joins TRBV4-1 to TRBJ1-5; D is unclear. Germline V gene sequence: CDR1 MGHRA, CDR2 YSYEKL. The CDR3 runs 17 residues. Trimming pared 2 bases from V and 6 bases from J, leaving 20 bases between. The CDR3 is CASSQHPKGSVGQPQHF. The CDR3 region has the DNA TGCGCCAGCAGCCAACACCCGAAAGGAAGCGTTGGTCAGCCCCAGCATTTT.

J is TRBJ2-1 and V is TRBV5-1; TRBD2 agrees at 7 bases. CDR3 length equals 18 residues. Germline V gene data show CDR1 as SGHRS and CDR2 as YFSETQ. The junction had 16 bases not matched to a gene; V was cut back by 1 base and J by 6 bases. The CDR3 sequence is CASSLNAPIGGRANEQFF. Here the CDR3 DNA reads TGCGCCAGCAGCTTGAATGCGCCGATCGGCGGGAGAGCCAATGAGCAGTTCTTC.

This clonotype was found many times. The genes are TRBV3-1 and TRBJ2-2; unclear D gene. CDR1 and CDR2 (germline): LGHDT, YNNKEL (reference sequence). CDR3 size: 12 residues. V lost 1 base, J lost 4 bases, and 1 base lay in between. CDR3 sequence (DNA): TGTGCCAGCAGCCAAGCCACCGGGGAGCTGTTTTTT. It translates to CASSQATGELFF.

The chain combines TRBV11-2 with TRBJ2-7, with 12 bases fitting TRBD1. Losses at the gene ends were 5 bases for V and 4 bases for J; bases not matched to a gene: 18. Germline CDR1 and CDR2: SGHAT and FQNNGV. This CDR3 region has 19 residues. The CDR3 here is CASSRPRDRGPTYLYEQYF. CDR3 coding DNA: TGTGCCAGCAGCAGACCCCGGGACAGGGGGCCAACTTACCTTTACGAGCAGTACTTC.

The chain employs TRBV10-3 and TRBJ1-5, with a weak D call TRBD1 (5 bases). Trimming stripped 10 bases from V and 0 bases from J, with 13 bases between. Germline V lookup: CDR1 ENHRY, CDR2 SYGVKD. The CDR3 runs 14 residues. DNA for the CDR3: TGTGCCACTACAGGCGACTATAGCAATCAGCCCCAGCATTTT. Translation gives CATTGDYSNQPQHF.

This clonotype was counted ten times or more. J is TRBJ1-1 and V is TRBV12-3 or TRBV12-4, with TRBD1 matching 8 bases. The CDR3 extends over 14 amino acids. V gave up 4 bases and J gave up 5 bases; unmatched junction bases: 6. CDR3 sequence reads: CASSYGHRGTEAFF. The CDR3 nucleotides read TGTGCCAGCAGTTATGGCCACAGGGGGACTGAAGCTTTCTTT.

The gene calls are TRBV7-9 and TRBJ2-1, with D hard to call. Trimming shortened V by 2 bases and J by 7 bases, and 12 bases separated the two germline ends. Germline CDR1 reads SEHNR; CDR2 reads FQNEAQ (reference sequence). The CDR3 runs to 14 residues. The CDR3, as DNA: TGTGCCAGCAGCTTACAAGGTTGGGCGAATGAGCAGTTCTTC. Amino acids: CASSLQGWANEQFF.

This clonotype was detected only a few times. At one of its ends the junction is not consistent with the germline gene, which may arise from a read error. The chain couples TRBV20-1 to TRBJ1-6; a possible D gene is TRBD1 (5 bases). CDR3 length equals 16 residues. Germline V gene lookup returns CDR1 DFQATT and CDR2 SNEGSKA (reference sequence). The CDR3 DNA reads as TGCAGTGCGAGAGACAGCGTTCTCTCCTATAATTCACCCCTCCACTTT. Its translation: CSARDSVLSYNSPLHF.

This clonotype was counted between two and nine times. This chain connects TRBV12-3 or TRBV12-4 to TRBJ2-5; D is perhaps TRBD2 (6 bases). CDR3 length: 15 amino acids. V lost 5 bases and J 1 base, leaving 14 bases between the germline ends. The CDR3 DNA follows: TGTGCCAGCAGTCGGCTGCCGGGACTCCAAGAGACCCAGTACTTC. Amino acid sequence: CASSRLPGLQETQYF.

The chain recombines TRBV27 with TRBJ2-1, with 9 bases aligning to TRBD2. This CDR3 contains 19 residues. Germline V CDR1 and CDR2: MNHEY, SMNVEV (reference sequence). Losses at the gene ends were 6 bases for V and 4 bases for J; bases not matched to a gene: 19. The CDR3 DNA reads TGTGCCAGCAGACTATCGGGACTAGCTCCTCCTGGGCCGTACAATGAGCAGTTCTTC. Its translation is CASRLSGLAPPGPYNEQFF.

This chain uses TRBV10-3 with TRBJ2-1, with TRBD2 matching 8 bases. The CDR3 is 13 residues long. Unmatched junction bases numbered 4, after V lost 8 bases and J lost 4 bases. Germline V gives CDR1 ENHRY, CDR2 SYGVKD. CDR3 protein: CAIRASGYNEQFF. The CDR3 bases are TGTGCCATCCGGGCTAGCGGGTACAATGAGCAGTTCTTC.

This clonotype was seen many times. V and J are TRBV11-2 and TRBJ2-3; 11 bases align to TRBD2. Germline loops: CDR1 SGHAT, CDR2 FQNNGV. The CDR3 runs to 14 residues. Trimming cost V 3 bases and J 6 bases; bases outside gene matches: 2. Here the CDR3 reads CASSLGLAVDTQYF. CDR3 coding DNA: TGTGCCAGCAGCTTGGGACTAGCGGTTGATACGCAGTATTTT.